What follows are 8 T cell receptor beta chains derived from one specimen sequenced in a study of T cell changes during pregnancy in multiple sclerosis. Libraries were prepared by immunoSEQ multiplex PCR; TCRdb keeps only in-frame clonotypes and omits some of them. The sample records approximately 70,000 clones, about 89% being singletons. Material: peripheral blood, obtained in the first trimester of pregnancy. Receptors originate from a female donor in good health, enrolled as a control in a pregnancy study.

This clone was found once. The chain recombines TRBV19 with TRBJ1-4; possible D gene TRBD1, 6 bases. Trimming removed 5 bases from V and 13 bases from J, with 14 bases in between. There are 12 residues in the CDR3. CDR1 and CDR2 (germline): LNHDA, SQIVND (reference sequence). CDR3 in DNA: TGTGCCAGTAGTGGTCGAGAAGGGGGACTGTTTTTT. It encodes CASSGREGGLFF.

The CDR3 DNA is TGTGCCAGCAGCAGGGACAGGGCGAACACCGGGGAGCTGTTTTTT. Amino acids: CASSRDRANTGELFF. The rearrangement joins TRBV11-3 to TRBJ2-2, with 9 bases aligning to TRBD1. The CDR3 has 15 amino acids. CDR1 and CDR2 (germline): SGHNT, YENEEA. Trimming at V came to 5 bases and at J to 0 bases, leaving 1 base not matched to a gene.

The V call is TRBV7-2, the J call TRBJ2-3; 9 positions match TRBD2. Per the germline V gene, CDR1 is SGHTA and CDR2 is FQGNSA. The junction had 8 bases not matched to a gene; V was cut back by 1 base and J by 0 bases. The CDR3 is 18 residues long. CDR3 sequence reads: CASSLGGLAAPSTDTQYF. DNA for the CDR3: TGTGCCAGCAGCTTAGGGGGACTAGCAGCCCCTAGCACAGATACGCAGTATTTT. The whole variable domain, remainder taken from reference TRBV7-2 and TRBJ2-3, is GAGVSQSPSNKVTEKGKDVELRCDPISGHTALYWYRQSLGQGLEFLIYFQGNSAPDKSGLPSDRFSAERTGGSVSTLTIQRTQQEDSAVYLCASSLGGLAAPSTDTQYFGPGTRLTVL.

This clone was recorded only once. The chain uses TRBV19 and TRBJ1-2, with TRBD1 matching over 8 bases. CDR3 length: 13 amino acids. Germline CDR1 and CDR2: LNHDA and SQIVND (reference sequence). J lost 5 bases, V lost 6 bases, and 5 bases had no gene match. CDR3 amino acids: CASSQDREYGYTF. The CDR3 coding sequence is TGTGCCAGTAGCCAGGACAGGGAGTATGGCTACACCTTC.

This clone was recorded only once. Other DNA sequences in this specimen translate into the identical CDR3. Here the CDR3 DNA reads TGTGCCAGCAGTTACGGGCAGGGGGAAGCTTTCTTT. This translates into CASSYGQGEAFF. The rearrangement links TRBV6-5 to TRBJ1-1, with D possibly matching TRBD1 (6 bases). There are 12 residues in the CDR3. Trimming cost V 2 bases and J 8 bases, with 9 bases left between them. The germline V gene has CDR1 MNHEY and CDR2 SVGAGI.

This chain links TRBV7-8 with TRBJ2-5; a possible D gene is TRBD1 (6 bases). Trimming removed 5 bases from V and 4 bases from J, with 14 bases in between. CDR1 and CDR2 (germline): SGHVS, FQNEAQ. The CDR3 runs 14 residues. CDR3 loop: CASSPRIGGETQYF. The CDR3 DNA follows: TGTGCCAGCAGCCCCCGCATAGGGGGAGAGACCCAGTACTTC. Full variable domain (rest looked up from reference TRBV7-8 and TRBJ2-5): GAGVSQSPRYKVAKRGQDVALRCDPISGHVSLFWYQQALGQGPEFLTYFQNEAQLDKSGLPSDRFFAERPEGSVSTLKIQRTQQEDSAVYLCASSPRIGGETQYFGPGTRLLVL.

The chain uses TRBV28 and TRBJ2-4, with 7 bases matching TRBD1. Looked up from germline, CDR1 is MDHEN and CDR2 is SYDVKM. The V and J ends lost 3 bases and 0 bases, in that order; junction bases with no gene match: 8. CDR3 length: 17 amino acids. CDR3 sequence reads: CASSFPIQGLAKNIQYF. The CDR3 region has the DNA TGTGCCAGCAGTTTCCCTATACAGGGGTTAGCCAAAAACATTCAGTACTTC. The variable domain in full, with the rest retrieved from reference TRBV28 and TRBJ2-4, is DVKVTQSSRYLVKRTGEKVFLECVQDMDHENMFWYRQDPGLGLRLIYFSYDVKMKEKGDIPEGYSVSREKKERFSLILESASTNQTSMYLCASSFPIQGLAKNIQYFGAGTRLSVL.

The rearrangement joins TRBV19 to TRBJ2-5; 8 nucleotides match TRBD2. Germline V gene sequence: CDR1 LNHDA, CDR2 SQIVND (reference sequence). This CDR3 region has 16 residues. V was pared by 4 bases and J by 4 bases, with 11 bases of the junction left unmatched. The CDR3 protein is CASSTRLAPRGETQYF. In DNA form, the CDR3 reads TGTGCCAGTAGTACCCGACTAGCGCCAAGGGGAGAGACCCAGTACTTC.